Following are 16 T cell receptor beta chains from one sample sequenced in a study of response to subunit inactivated influenza vaccine. TCRdb independently ran MiXCR on the RT-PCR reads; one entry per CDR3 protein. Among a few hundred thousand distinct CDR3 sequences listed, 22% were seen once. Here the sequenced sample was PBMCs from blood, taken about 20 months after vaccination. The receptors come from a man in his fifties or sixties who received an inactivated influenza vaccine.

In its sample, this clonotype was seen a few times. The V call is TRBV24-1, the J call TRBJ1-5; D possibly corresponds to TRBD1 (5 bases). The ends were cut back, 5 bases at V and 6 bases at J, with 13 bases in the middle. The CDR3 consists of 14 residues. From germline, CDR1 is KGHDR and CDR2 SFDVKD. The CDR3 spells CATSGQGVSQPQHF. In DNA, the CDR3 is TGTGCCACCAGTGGTCAAGGGGTCAGTCAGCCCCAGCATTTT.

This clonotype was counted between two and nine times. V gene TRBV4-3 combines with J gene TRBJ1-2; maybe TRBD1 (5 bases). This CDR3 has 14 residues. The germline gives CDR1 LGHNA, CDR2 YSLEER. Trimming removed 0 bases at V and 3 bases at J, with 8 bases between. In DNA form, the CDR3 reads TGCGCCAGCAGCCAAGATCTAGGGGACTATGGCTACACCTTC. It codes for CASSQDLGDYGYTF.

This clonotype turned up a few times. The chain employs TRBV15 and TRBJ1-1; D ambiguous. The CDR3 contains 14 residues. V shed 3 bases and J shed 0 bases, with 8 bases lying between them. Germline V gene data show CDR1 as LNHNV and CDR2 as YYDKDF (reference sequence). The CDR3 reads CATSRARMNTEAFF. CDR3 coding DNA: TGTGCCACCAGCAGGGCTCGTATGAACACTGAAGCTTTCTTT. Filled out from reference TRBV15 and TRBJ1-1, the complete variable domain reads DAMVIQNPRYQVTQFGKPVTLSCSQTLNHNVMYWYQQKSSQAPKLLFHYYDKDFNNEADTPDNFQSRRPNTSFCFLDIRSPGLGDTAMYLCATSRARMNTEAFFGQGTRLTVV.

The V gene is TRBV29-1, the J gene TRBJ1-2, with D tentatively TRBD1 (5 bases). Germline CDR1 SQVTM, CDR2 ANQGSEA. The CDR3 is 15 amino acids. V dropped 1 base and J dropped 7 bases, with 19 bases sitting between them. In DNA form, the CDR3 reads TGCAGCGTTGAAGGTGGGGTACGAACAGGCGGTGGCTACACCTTC. Its translation is CSVEGGVRTGGGYTF.

This clonotype was found a few times. The chain uses TRBV20-1 and TRBJ1-2; D not certain. Trimming left V 5 bases short and J 5 bases short, with 18 bases between. The germline CDR1 and CDR2 sequences are DFQATT and SNEGSKA (reference sequence). The CDR3 loop spans 14 amino acids. The CDR3, as DNA: TGCAGTGCTCCCCCGGGCAGCACGTATTATGGCTACACCTTC. Translation gives CSAPPGSTYYGYTF.

This clonotype was recorded a few times. This CDR3 is CASSPPDPGNTIYF. CDR3 nucleotides: TGCGCCAGCAGCCCCCCCGACCCTGGAAACACCATATATTTT. The chain has TRBV5-1 and TRBJ1-3; unclear D gene. CDR1 and CDR2 from the germline V gene are SGHRS and YFSETQ. The CDR3 contains 14 residues. V was shortened by 4 bases and J by 2 bases, with 10 bases between the two germline ends.

This clonotype was recorded at least ten times. This sequence joins TRBV18 and TRBJ1-1, with 8 bases matching TRBD1. V shed 3 bases and J 6 bases; nucleotides not matched to a gene: 6. The CDR3 runs to 14 residues. Germline loops: CDR1 KGHSH, CDR2 LQKENI. The DNA of the CDR3 is TGTGCCAGCTCACCCGCAGGGGGCTTCGCTGAAGCTTTCTTT. Residues: CASSPAGGFAEAFF.

In this sample, this clonotype turned up a few times. This chain connects TRBV7-8 to TRBJ1-5; D is unclear. There are 15 residues in the CDR3. Trimming cost V 1 base and J 6 bases, with 13 bases left between them. Per germline, CDR1 SGHVS and CDR2 FQNEAQ. The CDR3 DNA reads as TGTGCCAGCAGCTTAGAATTGGCCGCGGGTCAGCCCCAGCATTTT. Its protein product is CASSLELAAGQPQHF.

The chain is built from TRBV12-3 or TRBV12-4 and TRBJ1-1; D ambiguous. V lost 8 bases and J 5 bases, leaving 9 bases between the germline ends. This CDR3 spans 11 amino acids. The CDR3 region has the DNA TGTGCCAGCCTGGGGAATACTGAAGCTTTCTTT. This encodes CASLGNTEAFF.

The chain combines TRBV4-1 with TRBJ1-2, with D possibly being TRBD1 (5 bases). Germline V gives CDR1 MGHRA, CDR2 YSYEKL. The V and J ends lost 0 bases and 6 bases respectively, with 14 bases between them. The CDR3 runs 15 residues. CDR3 sequence (DNA): TGCGCCAGCAGCCAAGATGCAGGGTGGATCGATGGCTACACCTTC. Protein: CASSQDAGWIDGYTF.

There are a few counts of this clonotype. The J gene is TRBJ1-1, the V gene TRBV20-1, with 8 bases aligning to TRBD1. The V gene's germline CDR1 is DFQATT and CDR2 SNEGSKA (reference sequence). After removal of 6 bases from V and 6 bases from J, the junction contained 12 bases not matched to a gene. This CDR3 comprises 14 residues. This CDR3 reads CSARVFGQGAEAFF. The CDR3 nucleotides are TGCAGTGCCAGGGTATTCGGACAGGGAGCTGAAGCTTTCTTT.

This clonotype was seen a few times. J is TRBJ1-5 and V is TRBV6-2 or TRBV6-3; 11 positions match TRBD1. From germline, CDR1 is MNHEY and CDR2 SVGEGT. This CDR3 spans 16 amino acids. Trimming took 4 bases from V and 4 from J; bases not matched to a gene: 6. CDR3: CASSLPGQGGNQPQHF. The CDR3 nucleotides read TGTGCCAGCAGTTTACCGGGACAGGGGGGTAATCAGCCCCAGCATTTT.

The chain combines TRBV5-1 with TRBJ1-4; D gene uncertain. The germline V gene has CDR1 SGHRS and CDR2 YFSETQ. V was trimmed by 4 bases and J by 0 bases, leaving 7 bases between them. This CDR3 has 14 residues. Here the CDR3 DNA reads TGCGCCAGCAGCCCCGAAGCAACTAATGAAAAACTGTTTTTT. This encodes CASSPEATNEKLFF.

This chain uses TRBV3-1 with TRBJ2-5; 13 bases match TRBD2. The CDR3 is 20 amino acids. Per germline, CDR1 LGHDT and CDR2 YNNKEL (reference sequence). V was pared by 0 bases and J by 2 bases, with 12 bases of the junction left unmatched. In DNA form, the CDR3 reads TGTGCCAGCAGCCAAGAGGAGTGGACTAGCGGGAGAGGGGGGCAAGAGACCCAGTACTTC. It yields the protein CASSQEEWTSGRGGQETQYF.

This clonotype was observed a few times. The rearrangement links TRBV7-2 to TRBJ2-1; 11 positions match TRBD2. J gave up 4 bases and V 1 base, and 6 bases lay outside the gene matches. The CDR3 spans 17 residues. Germline CDR1 and CDR2: SGHTA and FQGNSA. For the CDR3, the DNA is TGTGCCAGCAGCTTAGTCCCTAGCGGGAGGCTGTACAATGAGCAGTTCTTC. Its translation: CASSLVPSGRLYNEQFF.

This clonotype has more than one count but fewer than ten. The chain joins TRBV3-1 to TRBJ2-2, with 9 positions matching TRBD1. The CDR3 is 16 amino acids. J gave up 4 bases and V 3 bases, and 6 bases lay outside the gene matches. Per germline, CDR1 LGHDT and CDR2 YNNKEL (reference sequence). In DNA form, the CDR3 reads TGTGCCAGCAGCCATCCTATGGGACAGGGCACCGGGGAGCTGTTTTTT. Amino acid sequence: CASSHPMGQGTGELFF. Based on the CDR3 plus reference TRBV3-1 and TRBJ2-2, the full variable domain is DTAVSQTPKYLVTQMGNDKSIKCEQNLGHDTMYWYKQDSKKFLKIMFSYNNKELIINETVPNRFSPKSPDKAHLNLHINSLELGDSAVYFCASSHPMGQGTGELFFGEGSRLTVL.